This T cell receptor (beta chain) is drawn from a study of CD8 T cells in Susac syndrome. As for the study in general: Patients with Susac syndrome were, at the time of blood collection, therapy-naive, maintained on corticosteroids, or maintained on intravenous immunoglobulin alone.

When the RNA was reverse transcribed, random hexamers were used with an input of about 0.5 to 1 ug. The authors amplified TCR beta CDR3 across 54 Vbeta and 13 Jbeta using immunoSEQ multiplex PCR. Each CDR3 protein is one row after TCRdb ran MiXCR on the immunoSEQ multiplex PCR reads. The sample yields about 190,000 distinct CDR3 sequences, 95% seen once. Whole-study findings and limits: The TCR sequencing and HLA analysis in the study involved a relatively small number of individuals, as the study acknowledged.

The V segment lost 6 bases and the J segment 5 bases; nucleotides outside the gene matches: 10. This CDR3 has 15 residues. The germline V gene has CDR1 SEHNR and CDR2 FQNEAQ (reference sequence). Both CD4+ and CD8+ T cells were negatively isolated, and TEMRA cells underwent FACS enrichment. For this clonotype: Antigen: not known.

V and J are TRBV7-9 and TRBJ2-7, with 10 bases aligning to TRBD1. The source of this sequence is a human donor with Susac syndrome. Sequenced input: CD8+ T cells from PBMCs. This CDR3 reads CASSYGTGDGDEQYF. Written as DNA, the CDR3 is TGTGCCAGCAGTTATGGGACAGGGGACGGGGACGAGCAGTACTTC.